The 2 T cell receptor beta chains reported below all come from one sample, sequenced in a study of siplizumab effects on memory and regulatory T cells (dated 2019 in TCRdb). The library came from the immunoSEQ multiplex PCR assay. The table comes from immuneACCESS by way of TCRdb, which keeps in-frame sequences with V and J called. Part of the clones is missing from these tables; in studies checked, under half for an unresolved V gene and the rest for unknown reasons. This sample gives some 100,000 clones in total; roughly 93% of them show up just once. Over 5% of the sample belongs to the ten largest clones. Sequenced material: CD8+ T cells sorted from blood. These receptors all come from a human donor in good health.

This rearrangement joins TRBV4-3 to TRBJ2-1; D is undetermined. V was clipped by 5 bases and J by 5 bases, with 10 bases between them. This CDR3 region has 13 residues. Germline CDR1 LGHNA, CDR2 YSLEER. The CDR3 region has the DNA TGCGCCAGCAGCTCAACCCATAACAATGAGCAGTTCTTC. It yields the protein CASSSTHNNEQFF.

This rearrangement joins TRBV5-1 to TRBJ2-1; 7 bases agree with TRBD2. Per the germline V gene, CDR1 is SGHRS and CDR2 is YFSETQ. CDR3 size: 16 residues. J gave up 3 bases and V 4 bases, and 10 bases lay outside the gene matches. The CDR3 region is CASSPGGSGYYNEQFF. The CDR3 nucleotides read TGCGCCAGCAGCCCGGGGGGTAGCGGGTACTACAATGAGCAGTTCTTC.